The T cell receptor (beta chain) described here comes from a study of shared clonotypes between healthy human individuals. Terminally differentiated effector memory CD45RA+ cells were left out of the naive CD8 fraction, which was CD45RO-negative and positively selected for CCR7. The trim removed 2 bases at V and 3 bases at J, leaving 6 bases unmatched. The CDR3 extends over 15 amino acids. In germline, CDR1 is MDHEN, CDR2 SYDVKM. Findings and caveats of the study: Genetic and exposure-history diversity was limited by the few donors.

Details on this clone: The antigen remains undetermined.

In the original analysis: ImmunoSEQ supplied junction-only sequences lacking quality scores, so filtering was different. Sequenced by immunoSEQ multiplex PCR; TCRdb stores in-frame clones only, minus some. Clone size and V and J calls were adopted from that table, with D and trimming inferred from the DNA. The sample carries some 2 million clones, 85% to 95% recorded once. The receptor comes from a man aged 18 to 30 in good health. The chain has TRBV28 and TRBJ2-7, with 8 positions matching TRBD1. The sequenced sample was naive CD8+ T cells sorted from blood. Written as DNA, the CDR3 is TGTGCCAGCAGTTTAGCACCCGGGACAGGCTACGAGCAGTACTTC. It encodes CASSLAPGTGYEQYF.